A selection of T cell receptor beta chains follows, all from one sample in a study of T cell responses to AZD1222 COVID-19 vaccine. Profiling relied on immunoSEQ multiplex PCR, and the TCRdb table lists in-frame clones only, not all of them. The sample shows about 140,000 clones, 70% to 90% of them seen only once. The sequences come from peripheral blood, collected on day 0 of AZD1222 vaccination. These TCRs come from an adult in good health. Both conserved end residues are part of each CDR3. A D gene is named only where the DNA matches it firmly. Clone size appears in some rows only: once, few, many, or a class for an expanded clone.

d_call: .
cdr3_length: 15
v_call: TRBV19
j_call: TRBJ2-3
clone_size: .
cdr3_nt: TGTGCCAGTAGAATTGACTCGCTCCTACAAAATACGCAGTATTTT
cdr3_aa: CASRIDSLLQNTQYF

d_call: .
cdr3_length: 12
v_call: TRBV9
j_call: TRBJ1-1
clone_size: .
cdr3_nt: TGTGCCAGCAGCGTAGGTGACACTGAAGCTTTCTTT
cdr3_aa: CASSVGDTEAFF

d_call: TRBD1
cdr3_length: 15
v_call: TRBV7-9
j_call: TRBJ1-5
clone_size: .
cdr3_nt: TGTGCCAGCTCGTGGGGGACAGGGAGCAATCAGCCCCAGCATTTT
cdr3_aa: CASSWGTGSNQPQHF

d_call: TRBD1
cdr3_length: 15
v_call: TRBV7-9
j_call: TRBJ1-1
clone_size: .
cdr3_nt: TGTGCCAGCAGCGTCGCACAGGGGGGGGACACTGAAGCTTTCTTT
cdr3_aa: CASSVAQGGDTEAFF

d_call: .
cdr3_length: 14
v_call: TRBV28
j_call: TRBJ1-1
clone_size: .
cdr3_nt: TGTGCCAGCAGTTTAGGACAATCCCCCCCTGAAGCTTTCTTT
cdr3_aa: CASSLGQSPPEAFF

d_call: TRBD2
cdr3_length: 15
v_call: TRBV3-1/TRBV3-2
j_call: TRBJ2-7
clone_size: .
cdr3_nt: TGTGCCAGCAGCCCGAAACTAGCGACAGATTACGAGCAGTACTTC
cdr3_aa: CASSPKLATDYEQYF

d_call: .
cdr3_length: 12
v_call: TRBV12-3/TRBV12-4
j_call: TRBJ2-2
clone_size: .
cdr3_nt: TGTGCCAGCAGTTTCGGGCTAGCGAGCCTGTTTTTT
cdr3_aa: CASSFGLASLFF

d_call: .
cdr3_length: 13
v_call: TRBV5-1
j_call: TRBJ1-2
clone_size: .
cdr3_nt: TGCGCCAGCAGCCTCAGGGTTGGCTATGGCTACACCTTC
cdr3_aa: CASSLRVGYGYTF

d_call: TRBD1
cdr3_length: 19
v_call: TRBV5-1
j_call: TRBJ1-1
clone_size: .
cdr3_nt: TGCGCCAGCAGCCTGGTCGAGGTGGGACAGGGGGTCGGAAACACTGAAGCTTTCTTT
cdr3_aa: CASSLVEVGQGVGNTEAFF

d_call: TRBD2
cdr3_length: 15
v_call: TRBV6-5
j_call: TRBJ2-7
clone_size: .
cdr3_nt: TGTGCCTCCCGGCGGACTAGCGGGGCCGCCTACGAGCAGTACTTC
cdr3_aa: CASRRTSGAAYEQYF

d_call: TRBD1
cdr3_length: 15
v_call: TRBV3-1/TRBV3-2
j_call: TRBJ2-7
clone_size: once
cdr3_nt: TGTGCCAGCAGCCAGGGGACAGGGGACACTTACGAGCAGTACTTC
cdr3_aa: CASSQGTGDTYEQYF

d_call: TRBD1
cdr3_length: 13
v_call: TRBV3-1/TRBV3-2
j_call: TRBJ1-1
clone_size: .
cdr3_nt: TGTGCCAGCGGGTATGGGACAGACACTGAAGCTTTCTTT
cdr3_aa: CASGYGTDTEAFF

d_call: .
cdr3_length: 14
v_call: TRBV10-3
j_call: TRBJ2-1
clone_size: .
cdr3_nt: TGTGCCATCAGTGCTACCGGGCTCTACAATGAGCAGTTCTTC
cdr3_aa: CAISATGLYNEQFF

d_call: .
cdr3_length: 13
v_call: TRBV6-2/TRBV6-3
j_call: TRBJ1-1
clone_size: .
cdr3_nt: TGTGCCAGCAGTTATATACAGGTCGCTGAAGCTTTCTTT
cdr3_aa: CASSYIQVAEAFF

d_call: .
cdr3_length: 13
v_call: TRBV27
j_call: TRBJ2-7
clone_size: .
cdr3_nt: TGTGCCAGCAGTTTCCGGACCGACCGGGAGCAGTACTTC
cdr3_aa: CASSFRTDREQYF

d_call: .
cdr3_length: 14
v_call: TRBV30
j_call: TRBJ1-1
clone_size: .
cdr3_nt: TGTGCCTGGAGTGTGAGGGCAAGGAACACTGAAGCTTTCTTT
cdr3_aa: CAWSVRARNTEAFF

d_call: .
cdr3_length: 14
v_call: TRBV9
j_call: TRBJ1-1
clone_size: .
cdr3_nt: TGTGCCAGCAGCCCCCCGTACCCGGGGTCTGAAGCTTTCTTT
cdr3_aa: CASSPPYPGSEAFF

d_call: TRBD1
cdr3_length: 16
v_call: TRBV5-5
j_call: TRBJ2-1
clone_size: .
cdr3_nt: TGTGCCAGCAGCCCCCGGACAGGAAAAATCTACAATGAGCAGTTCTTC
cdr3_aa: CASSPRTGKIYNEQFF

d_call: .
cdr3_length: 11
v_call: TRBV12-3/TRBV12-4
j_call: TRBJ1-2
clone_size: .
cdr3_nt: TGTGCCAGCAGTTTATCGGGCGGCTACACCTTC
cdr3_aa: CASSLSGGYTF

d_call: .
cdr3_length: 11
v_call: TRBV6-5
j_call: TRBJ1-1
clone_size: .
cdr3_nt: TGTGCCAGCAGTTACCGGGGAGAAGCTTTCTTT
cdr3_aa: CASSYRGEAFF

d_call: .
cdr3_length: 14
v_call: TRBV6-5
j_call: TRBJ1-1
clone_size: .
cdr3_nt: TGTGCCAGCAGCCTGGGGCCGTCGAACACTGAAGCTTTCTTT
cdr3_aa: CASSLGPSNTEAFF

d_call: .
cdr3_length: 17
v_call: TRBV7-2
j_call: TRBJ2-3
clone_size: .
cdr3_nt: TGTGCCAGCAGCTTAGCTTGGCGGACCTACCACACAGATACGCAGTATTTT
cdr3_aa: CASSLAWRTYHTDTQYF

d_call: .
cdr3_length: 13
v_call: TRBV15
j_call: TRBJ1-1
clone_size: .
cdr3_nt: TGTGCCACCAGCAGAGTGAAGAACACTGAAGCTTTCTTT
cdr3_aa: CATSRVKNTEAFF

d_call: TRBD2
cdr3_length: 15
v_call: TRBV28
j_call: TRBJ2-7
clone_size: few
cdr3_nt: TGTGCCAGCAGGTGGGGACTAGCGCCTACCTACGAGCAGTACTTC
cdr3_aa: CASRWGLAPTYEQYF

d_call: .
cdr3_length: 17
v_call: TRBV6-1
j_call: TRBJ1-2
clone_size: .
cdr3_nt: TGTGCCAGCAGTGAAACCCATGGACAGAGAGTTGGGTATGGCTACACCTTC
cdr3_aa: CASSETHGQRVGYGYTF

d_call: TRBD1
cdr3_length: 14
v_call: TRBV3-1/TRBV3-2
j_call: TRBJ1-1
clone_size: .
cdr3_nt: TGTGCCAGCAGCCAAGCCCCAGGGGGTAAAGAAGCTTTCTTT
cdr3_aa: CASSQAPGGKEAFF

d_call: TRBD1
cdr3_length: 16
v_call: TRBV4-2
j_call: TRBJ1-1
clone_size: .
cdr3_nt: TGTGCCAGCAGCCCCGAAACCCAGGGGGATATTACTGAAGCTTTCTTT
cdr3_aa: CASSPETQGDITEAFF

d_call: .
cdr3_length: 17
v_call: TRBV7-2
j_call: TRBJ2-2
clone_size: few
cdr3_nt: TGTGCCAGCAGCTACCGTTCCGGGACGTCGAACACCGGGGAGCTGTTTTTT
cdr3_aa: CASSYRSGTSNTGELFF

d_call: .
cdr3_length: 15
v_call: TRBV6-5
j_call: TRBJ1-6
clone_size: .
cdr3_nt: TGTGCCAGCAGCTCGGGGGGTGCTAATAATTCACCCCTCCACTTT
cdr3_aa: CASSSGGANNSPLHF

d_call: TRBD1
cdr3_length: 15
v_call: TRBV4-3
j_call: TRBJ2-5
clone_size: .
cdr3_nt: TGCGCCAGCAGCCAGGGACAGGGGGCAGGGGAGACCCAGTACTTC
cdr3_aa: CASSQGQGAGETQYF

d_call: .
cdr3_length: 14
v_call: TRBV7-9
j_call: TRBJ1-5
clone_size: .
cdr3_nt: TGTGCCAGCAGTTCCCCCGCTGGCAATCAGCCCCAGCATTTT
cdr3_aa: CASSSPAGNQPQHF

d_call: .
cdr3_length: 14
v_call: TRBV11-2
j_call: TRBJ1-1
clone_size: .
cdr3_nt: TGTGCCAGCAGCGCCCTGACAGCGAACACTGAAGCTTTCTTT
cdr3_aa: CASSALTANTEAFF

d_call: .
cdr3_length: 16
v_call: TRBV19
j_call: TRBJ2-2
clone_size: .
cdr3_nt: TGTGCCAGTGCCCCAAGCGCGGACGTCGGCACCGGGGAGCTGTTTTTT
cdr3_aa: CASAPSADVGTGELFF

d_call: TRBD1
cdr3_length: 17
v_call: TRBV19
j_call: TRBJ1-1
clone_size: medium-sized
cdr3_nt: TGTGCCAGTAGTAAACGCACAGGGGAGATAAGGGGCACTGAAGCTTTCTTT
cdr3_aa: CASSKRTGEIRGTEAFF

d_call: .
cdr3_length: 12
v_call: TRBV2
j_call: TRBJ1-1
clone_size: .
cdr3_nt: TGTGCCAGCACCAACAGGAACACTGAAGCTTTCTTT
cdr3_aa: CASTNRNTEAFF

d_call: .
cdr3_length: 13
v_call: TRBV2
j_call: TRBJ2-1
clone_size: .
cdr3_nt: TGTGCCAGCATCCTGGACAGTTACAATGAGCAGTTCTTC
cdr3_aa: CASILDSYNEQFF

d_call: .
cdr3_length: 16
v_call: TRBV21-1
j_call: TRBJ1-2
clone_size: .
cdr3_nt: TGTGCCAGCAGCAAGTTGACAGGAGACCTACACTATGGCTACACCTTC
cdr3_aa: CASSKLTGDLHYGYTF

d_call: .
cdr3_length: 10
v_call: TRBV29-1
j_call: TRBJ1-1
clone_size: .
cdr3_nt: TGCAGCGTTGAAGGTCCTGAAGCTTTCTTT
cdr3_aa: CSVEGPEAFF

d_call: TRBD1
cdr3_length: 14
v_call: TRBV19
j_call: TRBJ1-2
clone_size: .
cdr3_nt: TGTGCCAGTAGTATACGGACAGGGGACTATGGCTACACCTTC
cdr3_aa: CASSIRTGDYGYTF

d_call: TRBD1
cdr3_length: 14
v_call: TRBV30
j_call: TRBJ2-7
clone_size: .
cdr3_nt: TGTGCCTGGAGTGGGACAGGGGGCTTCAACGAGCAGTACTTC
cdr3_aa: CAWSGTGGFNEQYF

d_call: TRBD1
cdr3_length: 13
v_call: TRBV5-4
j_call: TRBJ1-2
clone_size: once
cdr3_nt: TGTGCCAGCAGCCCCGGGACAGGGTATGGCTACACCTTC
cdr3_aa: CASSPGTGYGYTF

d_call: .
cdr3_length: 12
v_call: TRBV10-3
j_call: TRBJ1-3
clone_size: .
cdr3_nt: TGTGCCATCAATGCAGCTGGAAACACCATATATTTT
cdr3_aa: CAINAAGNTIYF

d_call: .
cdr3_length: 14
v_call: TRBV19
j_call: TRBJ1-1
clone_size: .
cdr3_nt: TGTGCCAGTAGTATGGGGCGGGGGTTGACTGAAGCTTTCTTT
cdr3_aa: CASSMGRGLTEAFF

d_call: .
cdr3_length: 15
v_call: TRBV5-4
j_call: TRBJ1-2
clone_size: .
cdr3_nt: TGTGCCAGCAGCCCGCCCTCCCAGGGACCAGCTGGCTACACCTTC
cdr3_aa: CASSPPSQGPAGYTF

d_call: .
cdr3_length: 13
v_call: TRBV6-5
j_call: TRBJ1-1
clone_size: .
cdr3_nt: TGTGCCAGCAGTTTCAGACAGAACACTGAAGCTTTCTTT
cdr3_aa: CASSFRQNTEAFF

d_call: TRBD2
cdr3_length: 14
v_call: TRBV7-6
j_call: TRBJ2-7
clone_size: once
cdr3_nt: TGTGCCACCAGTAATCGAGCGGGAACGTACGAGCAGTACTTC
cdr3_aa: CATSNRAGTYEQYF

d_call: .
cdr3_length: 16
v_call: TRBV3-1/TRBV3-2
j_call: TRBJ1-3
clone_size: .
cdr3_nt: TGTGCCAGCAGCCAAGTCCGAGGAAGGACTGGAAACACCATATATTTT
cdr3_aa: CASSQVRGRTGNTIYF

d_call: TRBD2
cdr3_length: 17
v_call: TRBV19
j_call: TRBJ2-2
clone_size: .
cdr3_nt: TGTGCCAGTAGTTCCCGTGTCGGGGGGGGCCTTATCGGGGAGCTGTTTTTT
cdr3_aa: CASSSRVGGGLIGELFF

d_call: TRBD1
cdr3_length: 13
v_call: TRBV29-1
j_call: TRBJ1-1
clone_size: .
cdr3_nt: TGCAGCGCTACGCAGGGGGCGCGGACTGAAGCTTTCTTT
cdr3_aa: CSATQGARTEAFF

d_call: .
cdr3_length: 15
v_call: TRBV24-1
j_call: TRBJ2-3
clone_size: .
cdr3_nt: TGTGCCACCAGTTCCCCTGGGGGGTACACAGATACGCAGTATTTT
cdr3_aa: CATSSPGGYTDTQYF

d_call: .
cdr3_length: 11
v_call: TRBV28
j_call: TRBJ1-2
clone_size: .
cdr3_nt: TGTGCCAGCAGTTTTCTACAGGGAAGGACCTTC
cdr3_aa: CASSFLQGRTF

d_call: TRBD1
cdr3_length: 13
v_call: TRBV12-3/TRBV12-4
j_call: TRBJ2-5
clone_size: .
cdr3_nt: TGTGCCAGCAGACGGACAGGGGTAGAGACCCAGTACTTC
cdr3_aa: CASRRTGVETQYF

d_call: TRBD1
cdr3_length: 13
v_call: TRBV12-3/TRBV12-4
j_call: TRBJ1-1
clone_size: .
cdr3_nt: TGTGCCAGCAGTCAGAGACAGGGGACTGAAGCTTTCTTT
cdr3_aa: CASSQRQGTEAFF

d_call: TRBD1
cdr3_length: 15
v_call: TRBV19
j_call: TRBJ1-2
clone_size: .
cdr3_nt: TGTGCCAGTAGTTGGCTTCGGGACAGGGGTTATGGCTACACCTTC
cdr3_aa: CASSWLRDRGYGYTF

d_call: .
cdr3_length: 14
v_call: TRBV4-2
j_call: TRBJ2-5
clone_size: .
cdr3_nt: TGTGCCAGCAGCCAAGAAAGGGGTATAGAGACCCAGTACTTC
cdr3_aa: CASSQERGIETQYF